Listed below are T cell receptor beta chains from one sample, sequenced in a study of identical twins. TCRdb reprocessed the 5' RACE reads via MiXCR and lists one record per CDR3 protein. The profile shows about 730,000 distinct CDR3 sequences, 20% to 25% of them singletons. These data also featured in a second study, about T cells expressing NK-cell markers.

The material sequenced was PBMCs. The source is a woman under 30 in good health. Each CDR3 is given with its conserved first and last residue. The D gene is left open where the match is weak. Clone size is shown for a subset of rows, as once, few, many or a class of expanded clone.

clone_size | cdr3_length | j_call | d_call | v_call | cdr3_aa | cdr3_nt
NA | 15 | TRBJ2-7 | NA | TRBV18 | CASSPTQGASYEQYF | TGTGCCAGCTCACCCACCCAAGGGGCCTCCTACGAGCAGTACTTC
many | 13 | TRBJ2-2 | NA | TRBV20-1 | CSARMQYTGELFF | TGCAGTGCTAGGATGCAGTACACCGGGGAGCTGTTTTTT
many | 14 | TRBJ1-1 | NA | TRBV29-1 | CSVLLGGGNTEAFF | TGCAGCGTCCTATTGGGAGGGGGGAACACTGAAGCTTTCTTT
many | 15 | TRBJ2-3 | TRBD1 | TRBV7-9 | CASSLAGGRGDTQYF | TGTGCCAGCAGCTTAGCAGGGGGCCGGGGAGATACGCAGTATTTT
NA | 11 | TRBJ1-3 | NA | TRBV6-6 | CAGHSGNTIYF | TGTGCCGGGCACTCTGGAAACACCATATATTTT
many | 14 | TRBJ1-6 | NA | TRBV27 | CASSFGTANSPLHF | TGTGCCAGCAGTTTTGGGACGGCTAATTCACCCCTCCACTTT
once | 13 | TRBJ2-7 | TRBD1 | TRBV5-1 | CASSGDRIGEQYF | TGCGCCAGCAGCGGGGACAGGATAGGGGAGCAGTACTTC
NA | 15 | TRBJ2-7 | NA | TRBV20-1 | CSAKSQGQYSYEQYF | TGCAGTGCTAAATCTCAGGGCCAATACTCCTACGAGCAGTACTTC
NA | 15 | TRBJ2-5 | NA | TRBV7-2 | CASSLGGGAQETQYF | TGTGCCAGCAGCTTAGGAGGGGGGGCCCAAGAGACCCAGTACTTC
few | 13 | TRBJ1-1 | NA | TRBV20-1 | CSARSGNGAEAFF | TGCAGTGCTAGGAGTGGAAACGGAGCTGAAGCTTTCTTT
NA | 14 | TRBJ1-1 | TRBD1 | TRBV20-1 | CSSRTGGTNTEAFF | TGCAGTAGCAGGACAGGGGGGACGAACACTGAAGCTTTCTTT
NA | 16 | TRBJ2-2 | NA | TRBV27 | CASSLQELGIAGELFF | TGTGCCAGCAGTTTGCAGGAATTGGGCATTGCCGGGGAGCTGTTTTTT
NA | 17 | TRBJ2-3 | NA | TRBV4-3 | CASSQEGGRVPSDTQYF | TGCGCCAGCAGCCAAGAAGGAGGCCGAGTGCCGTCAGATACGCAGTATTTT
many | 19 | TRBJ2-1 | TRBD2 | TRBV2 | CASSDGGLAGDPPWNEQFF | TGTGCCAGCAGTGATGGTGGACTAGCGGGAGATCCCCCTTGGAATGAGCAGTTCTTC
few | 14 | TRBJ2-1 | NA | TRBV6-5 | CASSYGQGYNEQFF | TGTGCCAGCAGTTATGGGCAGGGCTACAATGAGCAGTTCTTC
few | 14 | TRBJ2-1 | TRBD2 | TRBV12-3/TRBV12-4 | CAQGPLAGDNEQFF | TGTGCCCAGGGGCCACTAGCGGGAGATAATGAGCAGTTCTTC
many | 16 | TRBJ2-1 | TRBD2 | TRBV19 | CASSSRGSSGSNEQFF | TGTGCCAGTAGTTCTCGGGGATCTAGCGGGAGTAATGAGCAGTTCTTC
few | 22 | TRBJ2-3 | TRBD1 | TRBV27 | CASSLPIFIRDRGSDGTDTQYF | TGTGCCAGCAGTTTACCCATATTCATACGGGACAGGGGTTCGGACGGTACAGATACGCAGTATTTT
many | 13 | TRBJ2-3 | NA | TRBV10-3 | CAISESGTDTQYF | TGTGCCATCAGTGAGTCAGGGACAGATACGCAGTATTTT
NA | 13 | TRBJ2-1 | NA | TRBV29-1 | CSVEEGNGNEQFF | TGCAGCGTTGAAGAGGGTAATGGAAATGAGCAGTTCTTC
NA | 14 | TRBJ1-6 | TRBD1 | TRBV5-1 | CASRLTGEGSPLHF | TGCGCCAGCAGACTGACAGGGGAAGGATCACCCCTCCACTTT
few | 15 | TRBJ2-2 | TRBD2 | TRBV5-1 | CASSLQTSDTGELFF | TGCGCCAGCAGCCTTCAGACTAGCGACACCGGGGAGCTGTTTTTT
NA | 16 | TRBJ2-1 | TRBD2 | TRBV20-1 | CSAELYSGRKRSEQFF | TGCAGTGCTGAACTTTATAGCGGGAGAAAGAGGAGTGAGCAGTTCTTC
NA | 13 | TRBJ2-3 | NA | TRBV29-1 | CSLPRPGTDTQYF | TGCAGCCTTCCCCGGCCGGGCACAGATACGCAGTATTTT
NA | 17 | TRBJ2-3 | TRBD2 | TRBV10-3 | CAISEGLAEEGTDTQYF | TGTGCCATCAGTGAAGGACTAGCGGAGGAGGGCACAGATACGCAGTATTTT
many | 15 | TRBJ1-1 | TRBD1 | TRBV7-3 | CASSSPDRGDTEAFF | TGTGCCAGCAGCTCCCCCGACAGGGGTGACACTGAAGCTTTCTTT
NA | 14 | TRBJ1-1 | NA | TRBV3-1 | CASSQEVRSGRAFF | TGTGCCAGCAGCCAAGAGGTGAGGTCTGGCCGAGCTTTCTTT
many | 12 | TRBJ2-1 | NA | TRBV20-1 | CSGGSSYNEQFF | TGCAGTGGGGGTAGCTCCTACAATGAGCAGTTCTTC
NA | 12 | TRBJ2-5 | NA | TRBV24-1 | CATSDARETQYF | TGTGCCACCAGTGATGCCAGAGAGACCCAGTACTTC
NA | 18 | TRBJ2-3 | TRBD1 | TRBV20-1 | CSVSPWINRDRGTDTQYF | TGCAGTGTTTCTCCGTGGATAAACCGGGACAGAGGCACAGATACGCAGTATTTT
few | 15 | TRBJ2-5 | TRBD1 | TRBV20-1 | CSARGDRGTEETQYF | TGCAGTGCTAGAGGCGACAGGGGAACCGAAGAGACCCAGTACTTC
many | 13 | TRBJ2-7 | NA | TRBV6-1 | CASTSRGRGEQYF | TGTGCCAGCACCTCTAGGGGTAGGGGCGAGCAGTACTTC
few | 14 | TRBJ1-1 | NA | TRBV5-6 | CASSLKGLGTEAFF | TGTGCCAGCAGCTTAAAGGGGTTGGGCACTGAAGCTTTCTTT
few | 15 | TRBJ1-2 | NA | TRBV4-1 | CASSQVGDASYGYTF | TGCGCCAGCAGCCAAGTAGGGGATGCTAGCTATGGCTACACCTTC
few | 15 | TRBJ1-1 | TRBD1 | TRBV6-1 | CASSQPAGTGERAFF | TGTGCCAGCAGCCAACCCGCCGGGACAGGGGAACGAGCTTTCTTT
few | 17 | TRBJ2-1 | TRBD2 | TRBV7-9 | CASSSGLAGSSYNEQFF | TGTGCCAGCAGTTCGGGACTAGCGGGAAGCTCCTACAATGAGCAGTTCTTC
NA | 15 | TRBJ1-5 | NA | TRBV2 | CASSVNRAFNQPQHF | TGTGCCAGCAGCGTTAATCGGGCCTTCAATCAGCCCCAGCATTTT
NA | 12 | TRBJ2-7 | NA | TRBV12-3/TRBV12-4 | CASSPHGDEQYF | TGTGCCAGCAGCCCCCACGGGGACGAGCAGTACTTC
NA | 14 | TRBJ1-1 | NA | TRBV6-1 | CASSELGVRTEAFF | TGTGCCAGCAGTGAACTTGGGGTACGGACTGAAGCTTTCTTT
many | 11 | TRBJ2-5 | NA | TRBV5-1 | CASSLDKTQYF | TGCGCCAGCAGCTTGGATAAGACCCAGTACTTC